One sample yielded the 9 T cell receptor beta chains listed below, sequenced in a study of CD8 T cells in ankylosing spondylitis. The study's findings and limits: Apparently characteristic of ankylosing spondylitis blood was a TCR beta motif (roughly eight highly homologous variants).

Their antigens remain unidentified. Each CDR3 protein gets one entry after TCRdb re-called the 5' RACE reads with MiXCR. The table lists around 540,000 distinct CDR3 sequences, about 12% of them singletons, with around 7% in the top ten. Sequenced material: blood, either unsorted or a sorted T cell fraction (not recorded which). Receptors originate from a male donor with ankylosing spondylitis.

This clonotype was counted at least ten times. This rearrangement joins TRBV5-1 to TRBJ2-1, with TRBD1 matching over 10 bases. The CDR3 is 15 amino acids. CDR1 is SGHRS and CDR2 is YFSETQ in the germline V gene. The V and J ends lost 3 bases and 4 bases, in that order; junction bases with no gene match: 4. The CDR3 loop reads CASSSPGQGYNEQFF. The CDR3 coding sequence is TGCGCCAGCAGCTCCCCGGGACAGGGGTACAATGAGCAGTTCTTC.

This clonotype showed up just a few times. The chain couples TRBV29-1 to TRBJ2-3; D ambiguous. The CDR3 sequence is 14 residues long. V shed 5 bases and J shed 2 bases, with 14 bases lying between them. Germline V CDR1 and CDR2: SQVTM, ANQGSEA. The CDR3 region has the DNA TGCAGCGTTCGCCCAGGCTTTCTCACAGATACGCAGTATTTT. Translation gives CSVRPGFLTDTQYF.

This clonotype was recorded only once. This rearrangement joins TRBV20-1 to TRBJ2-5; 9 bases agree with TRBD1. With 6 bases clipped from V and 1 base from J, the junction kept 6 bases outside the gene matches. This CDR3 has 14 residues. The germline V gene encodes CDR1 DFQATT and CDR2 SNEGSKA (reference sequence). CDR3 nucleotides: TGCAGTGCGTACCGGGACAGGGCCCAAGAGACCCAGTACTTC. Its translation is CSAYRDRAQETQYF.

This clonotype was observed a handful of times. The V and J genes are TRBV10-2 and TRBJ2-3; D gene ambiguous. Trimming stripped 4 bases from V and 5 bases from J, with 16 bases between. There are 15 residues in the CDR3. Germline V gene data show CDR1 as WSHSY and CDR2 as SAAADI. CDR3 nucleotide sequence: TGCGCCAGCAGTGGGACCGGGCGCCTCGGAGATACGCAGTATTTT. This codes for CASSGTGRLGDTQYF.

This clonotype was recorded at least ten times. This chain joins TRBV29-1 and TRBJ2-5; maybe TRBD2 (5 bases). The CDR3 loop spans 15 amino acids. Trimming left V 3 bases short and J 5 bases short, with 19 bases between. Germline CDR1 is SQVTM and CDR2 is ANQGSEA. The CDR3: CSVEAGTEDWETQYF. The DNA of the CDR3 is TGCAGCGTTGAGGCGGGCACCGAAGATTGGGAGACCCAGTACTTC.

This clonotype was seen only a few times. The rearrangement joins TRBV5-1 to TRBJ2-1; TRBD2 aligns across 7 bases. J gave up 2 bases and V 1 base, and 9 bases lay outside the gene matches. CDR3 size: 17 residues. Per germline, CDR1 SGHRS and CDR2 YFSETQ. CDR3 nucleotides: TGCGCCAGCAGCTTGAACCCCGCGGCGGGAGCCTACAATGAGCAGTTCTTC. It specifies CASSLNPAAGAYNEQFF.

The chain joins TRBV20-1 to TRBJ2-3, with 9 bases that match TRBD1. This CDR3 contains 13 residues. Germline V lookup: CDR1 DFQATT, CDR2 SNEGSKA (reference sequence). After removal of 8 bases from V and 4 bases from J, the junction contained 7 bases not matched to a gene. CDR3 region: CSPGQGEADTQYF. DNA for the CDR3: TGCAGTCCGGGACAGGGTGAAGCAGATACGCAGTATTTT.

This chain links TRBV6-5 with TRBJ2-5; D is possibly TRBD2 (6 bases). The CDR3 runs to 14 residues. Trimming took 5 bases from V and 4 from J, leaving 14 bases between them. Germline V gene data show CDR1 as MNHEY and CDR2 as SVGAGI. This CDR3 is CASSHYRDSETQYF. CDR3 DNA sequence: TGTGCCAGCAGTCACTATCGGGACTCAGAGACCCAGTACTTC.

The chain employs TRBV12-3 or TRBV12-4 and TRBJ2-2; D may be TRBD2 (5 bases). V shed 7 bases and J shed 5 bases, with 17 bases lying between them. The CDR3 totals 15 residues. CDR3 nucleotides: TGTGCCAGCACAATTCGAGGAGGAGGAACCGGGGAGCTGTTTTTT. It encodes CASTIRGGGTGELFF.